The T cell receptor beta chain described here comes from a study of cytomegalovirus exposure and HLA in healthy donors. Study as a whole: Most genotyped donors, 81% of about 430, had Caucasian-associated genetic ancestry.

Germline CDR1 and CDR2: SGDLS and YYNGEE. V trimming: 2 bases; J trimming: 5 bases; junction bases outside the gene matches: 12. CDR3 size: 17 residues. The PCR contained 60 Vbeta and 13 Jbeta primers. Method: immunoSEQ multiplex PCR; TCRdb's copy keeps in-frame clones and lacks some. This sample has about 150,000 clones, with roughly 85% found just once. Sequencing was carried out using PBMCs. The sequence was obtained from a young woman in good health and CMV-seronegative. The gene calls are TRBV9 and TRBJ2-2; 7 nucleotides line up with TRBD1. In DNA form, the CDR3 reads TGTGCCAGCAGCGTCCCCGAGGGGGCAGGGGAAACCGGGGAGCTGTTTTTT. It codes for CASSVPEGAGETGELFF.